This TCR beta chain appears in the sequencing data of a study of T-cell reconstitution after alpha-beta-depleted transplantation in children (dated by TCRdb to about 2016). At the level of the whole study: The study quantitatively tracked T-cell immune reconstitution after TCRalphabeta/CD19-depleted allogeneic hematopoietic cell transplantation in children using TCR repertoire profiling. Study-wide findings and limitations: The apparently early recovery of alphabetaT-cell counts about two months after transplant reportedly depended on only several hundred rapidly expanded clones that came from non-depleted graft cells. In some patients, high TCRbeta diversity at day 60 was attributed to recipient T cells and intrathymic progenitors that had survived conditioning. Over the following months the frequencies of hyperexpanded clones went down, and after one year T-cell counts and TCRbeta diversity were mostly credited to newly produced T cells.

This clonotype was counted a few times. Its antigen is unknown. No quality values exist for individual bases; no much larger clone is one base distant. This specimen's treatment or condition label, interpreted: allogeneic hematopoietic cell transplantation with graft depleted of TCRalphabeta T cells and CD19 B cells. The transplant recipients were children given TCRalphabeta/CD19-depleted allogeneic hematopoietic cell grafts. Libraries were constructed by PCR. TCRdb records Illumina HiSeq 2500 as the sequencer. TCR libraries were prepared with molecular barcoding, using unique molecular identifiers to normalize TCRbeta repertoire quantification. TCRdb reanalyzed the raw reads on its own, using fastp at Q25 for trimming and MiXCR for clone calling, and kept in-frame beta chains. Identical CDR3 protein sequences are pooled into one entry, listed with their most common genes and DNA. This sample lists hundreds of thousands of distinct CDR3 sequences; about an eighth were detected once. The ten most abundant clones make up about 2.2% of the sample.

Source: PBMCs, mostly from graft donor cells, taken 360 days after TCRalphabeta/CD19-depleted stem cell transplant. The TCR sequence derives from a male patient between 10 and 17 years old who had a stem cell transplant for acute myeloid leukemia, so the T cells may come from the graft donor.

The CDR3 reads CASSQAPGTSGRWGSYNEQFF. The DNA reads TGCGCCAGCAGCCAGGCTCCTGGGACTAGCGGGAGATGGGGCTCCTACAATGAGCAGTTCTTC. The sequence joins TRBV4-1 to TRBJ2-1, and 14 junctional nucleotides match TRBD2. In the germline V gene, CDR1 corresponds to MGHRA and CDR2 to YSYEKL. For this chain, trimming is 3 bases at the V end and 0 bases at the J end, and the number of junction bases without a gene match is 13. The CDR3, from cysteine to phenylalanine, totals 21 residues. The kept DNA is CDR3 alone, 63 bases in frame from the first base.